The clone carrying this T cell receptor beta chain was found once. TCRdb fed the RT-PCR reads into MiXCR, producing one record per CDR3 protein. The sample carries 20,000 or so distinct CDR3 sequences, about 45% recorded once. The data are from a study of patients and donors after allogeneic stem cell transplantation. This TCR came from a human donor who was either an allogeneic HSCT recipient or a stem cell or donor lymphocyte infusion donor (not recorded which). It is not recorded whose cells these are; they may come from a transplant donor. Sequenced: blood, either unsorted or a sorted T cell fraction (not recorded which).

CDR3: CASSLYSGTEAFF. CDR3 sequence (DNA): TGTGCCAGCAGCTTGTATTCTGGCACTGAAGCTTTCTTT. V gene TRBV5-8 combines with J gene TRBJ1-1; no clear D gene. V lost 1 base and J lost 4, with 8 bases in between. The CDR3 length is 13 residues. Per the germline V gene, CDR1 is SGHTS and CDR2 is YDEGEE.